What follows are 8 T cell receptor beta chains derived from one specimen sequenced in a study of blood T cell repertoires in COVID-19. The method was immunoSEQ multiplex PCR; TCRdb's version includes in-frame clones alone and lacks a portion of them. The table has 160,000 or so clones, roughly nine tenths seen once. The sequenced sample consisted of PBMCs or T cells enriched from blood (not recorded which). The receptors come from a human donor with acute COVID-19. The donor label of this sample is uncertain.

The chain employs TRBV19 and TRBJ2-5; 7 positions agree with TRBD1. The CDR3 is 14 amino acids. Germline-derived CDR1 and CDR2 are LNHDA and SQIVND (reference sequence). Trimming took 4 bases from V and 5 from J; bases not matched to a gene: 7. The CDR3 protein is CASSTLTGTETQYF. The CDR3 DNA reads as TGTGCCAGTAGTACCCTGACAGGGACCGAGACCCAGTACTTC. The full variable domain, rest sourced from reference TRBV19 and TRBJ2-5, is DGGITQSPKYLFRKEGQNVTLSCEQNLNHDAMYWYRQDPGQGLRLIYYSQIVNDFQKGDIAEGYSVSREKKESFPLTVTSAQKNPTAFYLCASSTLTGTETQYFGPGTRLLVL.

The chain links TRBV6-6 to TRBJ1-5, with TRBD1 matching over 8 bases. Germline V CDR1 and CDR2: MNHNY, SVGAGI (reference sequence). The CDR3 covers 15 residues. V shed 6 bases, J shed 0 bases, and the junction held 4 bases outside the gene matches. As DNA, the CDR3 is TGTGCCAGCAGCAGGACAGGGAATAGCAATCAGCCCCAGCATTTT. The encoded protein is CASSRTGNSNQPQHF.

The chain combines TRBV30 with TRBJ1-5; tentative D call: TRBD1 (5 bases). CDR1 and CDR2 from the germline V gene are GTSNPN and SVGIG (reference sequence). This CDR3 region has 20 residues. Trimming removed 5 bases at V and 0 bases at J, with 29 bases between. The CDR3 reads CAWENPHGTGHTYSNQPQHF. The CDR3 region has the DNA TGTGCCTGGGAGAACCCCCACGGGACTGGGCACACATATAGCAATCAGCCCCAGCATTTT.

The J gene is TRBJ1-4, the V gene TRBV5-1, with D possibly TRBD1 on 5 matching bases. CDR3 length equals 16 residues. Trimming removed 0 bases from V and 0 bases from J, with 9 bases in between. The germline CDR1 and CDR2 sequences are SGHRS and YFSETQ. The CDR3 bases are TGCGCCAGCAGCTTGGGGACACTCGCAACTAATGAAAAACTGTTTTTT. Protein product: CASSLGTLATNEKLFF.

The chain carries TRBV19 and TRBJ1-6; D is perhaps TRBD1 (6 bases). V shed 0 bases and J shed 8 bases, with 11 bases lying between them. Germline loops: CDR1 LNHDA, CDR2 SQIVND (reference sequence). This CDR3 has 15 residues. DNA of the CDR3: TGTGCCAGTAGTATAGATCAACAGGGTGATTCACCCCTCCACTTT. Encoded protein: CASSIDQQGDSPLHF.

This chain uses TRBV24-1 with TRBJ2-6; D call uncertain. Trimming took 3 bases from V and 2 from J, leaving 7 bases between them. Germline-derived CDR1 and CDR2 are KGHDR and SFDVKD. The CDR3 has 15 amino acids. The CDR3 DNA is TGTGCCACCAGTGATGGAGATGCTGGGGCCAACGTCCTGACTTTC. Its protein product is CATSDGDAGANVLTF.

This chain connects TRBV6-2 or TRBV6-3 to TRBJ1-4, with 10 bases identical to TRBD1. V lost 6 bases and J lost 8; bases outside the gene matches: 9. CDR3 length equals 15 residues. CDR1 is MNHEY and CDR2 is SVGEGT in the germline V gene. The CDR3 sequence: CASSLPGQGSEKLFF. The DNA of the CDR3 is TGTGCCAGCAGCCTCCCGGGACAGGGGAGCGAAAAACTGTTTTTT.

The chain is built from TRBV19 and TRBJ1-3; no firm D call. The CDR3 loop spans 13 amino acids. Trimming removed 3 bases from V and 4 bases from J, with 7 bases in between. CDR1 and CDR2 (germline): LNHDA, SQIVND (reference sequence). The CDR3 is CASSMVRGNTIYF. CDR3 in DNA: TGTGCCAGTAGTATGGTGAGGGGAAACACCATATATTTT.